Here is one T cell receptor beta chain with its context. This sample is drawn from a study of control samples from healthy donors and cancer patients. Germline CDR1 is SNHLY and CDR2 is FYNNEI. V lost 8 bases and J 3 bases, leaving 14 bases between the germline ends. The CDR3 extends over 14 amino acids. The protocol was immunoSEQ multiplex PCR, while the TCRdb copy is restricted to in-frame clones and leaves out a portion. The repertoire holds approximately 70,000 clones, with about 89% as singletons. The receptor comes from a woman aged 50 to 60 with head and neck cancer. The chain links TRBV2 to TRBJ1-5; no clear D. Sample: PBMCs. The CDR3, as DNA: TGTGCCAGCTTTCTCGGAGGGTACAATCAGCCCCAGCATTTT. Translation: CASFLGGYNQPQHF.